These T cell receptor beta chains were read from a single sample in a study of glioma-infiltrating T cells after dendritic cell vaccination. TCRdb's copy holds only in-frame clones and misses some; the assay was immunoSEQ multiplex PCR. The sample includes 100,000 to 120,000 clones, nearly 90% of them seen just once. This specimen was blood, taken after dendritic cell vaccination. Receptors originate from a human donor with glioblastoma. Both conserved end residues are part of each CDR3. A D gene is named only where the DNA matches it firmly. The size field is filled for only some rows; it gives once, few, many or a size class.

>TRBV5-6|-|TRBJ2-3|-
CASSLRTGVTDTQYF
TGTGCCAGCAGCTTGAGGACGGGAGTAACAGATACGCAGTATTTT
>TRBV7-7|TRBD2|TRBJ2-7|-
CASSSGLAGGLSEQYF
TGTGCTAGCAGCTCAGGACTAGCGGGGGGGCTTTCCGAGCAGTACTTC
>TRBV5-1|TRBD2|TRBJ2-5|-
CASSSSGSYQETQYF
TGCGCCAGCAGCTCTAGCGGGAGCTACCAAGAGACCCAGTACTTC
>TRBV18|-|TRBJ2-2|-
CASSPEQGNTGELFF
TGTGCCAGCTCACCTGAACAGGGGAACACCGGGGAGCTGTTTTTT
>TRBV7-9|-|TRBJ1-1|-
CASSLAQGTEAFF
TGTGCCAGCAGCTTAGCTCAGGGGACTGAAGCTTTCTTT
>TRBV9|TRBD2|TRBJ2-3|-
CASSVAAGGLGTDTQYF
TGTGCCAGCAGCGTAGCAGCGGGGGGGCTGGGCACAGATACGCAGTATTTT
>TRBV5-1|TRBD2|TRBJ2-1|-
CASSLTSTSGGVNEQFF
TGCGCCAGCAGCTTAACTTCGACTAGCGGGGGTGTCAATGAGCAGTTCTTC
>TRBV19|TRBD1|TRBJ2-4|few
CASSFTDRGQSNIQYF
TGTGCCAGTAGCTTCACCGACAGGGGGCAATCAAACATTCAGTACTTC
>TRBV5-4|TRBD2|TRBJ2-1|-
CASSPGGASGANEQFF
TGTGCCAGCAGTCCCGGAGGGGCTAGCGGGGCCAATGAGCAGTTCTTC
>TRBV7-2|TRBD1|TRBJ2-7|-
CASSRTGTGGSYEQYF
TGTGCCAGCAGCCGGACCGGGACAGGGGGGTCCTACGAGCAGTACTTC
>TRBV2|TRBD1|TRBJ1-1|medium-sized
CASSEAGAGQGNTEAFF
TGTGCCAGCAGTGAAGCAGGGGCGGGACAGGGGAACACTGAAGCTTTCTTT
>TRBV6-1|TRBD2|TRBJ2-3|-
CASSELAGVSDTQYF
TGTGCCAGCAGTGAATTAGCGGGAGTATCGGATACGCAGTATTTT
>TRBV2|TRBD1|TRBJ2-5|-
CASSLDRAASQETQYF
TGTGCCAGCAGTCTGGACAGGGCCGCTTCCCAAGAGACCCAGTACTTC
>TRBV30|TRBD1|TRBJ2-7|-
CAWSVRLLQGAHEQYF
TGTGCCTGGAGTGTACGTTTATTGCAGGGGGCCCACGAGCAGTACTTC
>TRBV18|-|TRBJ2-5|-
CASSPLGADSKETQYF
TGTGCCAGCTCACCGCTAGGGGCAGACTCAAAAGAGACCCAGTACTTC
>TRBV7-9|TRBD2|TRBJ2-1|-
CASSPLAGGSDEQFF
TGTGCCAGCAGCCCCCTAGCGGGGGGGAGTGATGAGCAGTTCTTC
>TRBV7-9|TRBD1|TRBJ2-7|-
CASSLGYRGSSYEQYF
TGTGCCAGCAGCTTAGGCTACAGGGGAAGTTCCTACGAGCAGTACTTC
>TRBV15|TRBD1|TRBJ2-5|-
CATSRDRGLETQYF
TGTGCCACCAGCAGGGACAGGGGATTAGAGACCCAGTACTTC
>TRBV2|-|TRBJ2-7|-
CASSGPLQYEQYF
TGTGCCAGCAGTGGGCCCTTGCAGTACGAGCAGTACTTC
>TRBV4-1|TRBD1|TRBJ1-3|-
CASSQTDRAGNTIYF
TGCGCCAGCAGCCAAACTGACAGGGCTGGAAACACCATATATTTT
>TRBV5-4|TRBD2|TRBJ2-5|-
CASSPRGLAGGEETQYF
TGTGCCAGCAGCCCCCGAGGACTAGCGGGAGGGGAAGAGACCCAGTACTTC
>TRBV2|TRBD2|TRBJ2-5|-
CASSGLAGQETQYF
TGTGCCAGCAGTGGCCTAGCGGGACAAGAGACCCAGTACTTC
>TRBV27|-|TRBJ2-7|-
CASSFSGRLYEQYF
TGTGCCAGCAGTTTCAGTGGCAGACTCTACGAGCAGTACTTC
>TRBV18|TRBD1|TRBJ1-3|-
CASSTMGQPNLGNTIYF
TGTGCCAGCTCTACCATGGGACAGCCGAACCTTGGAAACACCATATATTTT
>TRBV5-6|-|TRBJ1-5|once
CASSLGQSNQPQHF
TGTGCCAGCAGCCTGGGACAAAGCAATCAGCCCCAGCATTTT
>TRBV7-8|-|TRBJ1-2|-
CASRPSPGGGFNYGYTF
TGTGCCAGCAGACCCTCACCGGGGGGGGGTTTTAACTATGGCTACACCTTC
>TRBV27|TRBD1|TRBJ2-6|-
CASSSTGQPNSHSGANVLTF
TGTGCCAGCAGTTCTACGGGACAGCCAAACTCCCACTCTGGGGCCAACGTCCTGACTTTC
>TRBV7-6|TRBD1|TRBJ2-3|-
CATSGRGSTDTQYF
TGTGCCACCTCGGGCAGGGGGAGCACAGATACGCAGTATTTT
>TRBV27|TRBD1|TRBJ2-1|-
CASSADRGSYNEQFF
TGTGCCAGCAGTGCGGACAGGGGGAGTTACAATGAGCAGTTCTTC
>TRBV5-1|-|TRBJ1-4|-
CASSPGDEKLFF
TGCGCCAGCAGCCCAGGGGATGAAAAACTGTTTTTT
>TRBV19|-|TRBJ1-1|few
CASRERPGGLNTEAFF
TGTGCCAGTAGAGAGCGGCCTGGAGGCCTAAACACTGAAGCTTTCTTT
>TRBV7-2|-|TRBJ2-2|-
CASSLGGVITGELFF
TGTGCCAGCAGCTTAGGGGGGGTGATCACCGGGGAGCTGTTTTTT
>TRBV5-1|-|TRBJ2-7|-
CASSLGGHGFRF
TGCGCCAGCAGTTTGGGGGGACACGGATTTAGATTC
>TRBV25-1|-|TRBJ2-1|-
CASSLNMISSYNEQFF
TGTGCCAGCAGTCTGAACATGATCAGCTCCTACAATGAGCAGTTCTTC
>TRBV5-5|TRBD2|TRBJ2-1|-
CASSPGGGGKNNEQFF
TGTGCCAGCAGCCCTGGGGGCGGGGGGAAAAACAATGAGCAGTTCTTC
>TRBV7-6|-|TRBJ2-5|-
CASSLASGAVLETQYF
TGTGCCAGCAGCTTAGCTAGCGGAGCGGTTTTGGAGACCCAGTACTTC
>TRBV12-5|-|TRBJ2-1|-
CASAPRAGGGNEQFF
TGTGCTAGTGCCCCTCGGGCAGGGGGAGGCAATGAGCAGTTCTTC
>TRBV6-6|-|TRBJ1-3|-
CASSQGHSGNTIYF
TGTGCCAGCAGTCAGGGACACTCTGGAAACACCATATATTTT
>TRBV5-3|TRBD1|TRBJ1-2|-
CARSFNPGQGAKYGYTF
TGTGCCAGAAGCTTTAACCCGGGACAGGGGGCAAAGTATGGCTACACCTTC
>TRBV11-1|-|TRBJ2-5|-
CASSPAGNQETQYF
TGTGCCAGCAGCCCCGCGGGAAACCAAGAGACCCAGTACTTC
>TRBV5-1|-|TRBJ2-7|once
CASRGGTGRYEQYF
TGCGCCAGCAGGGGGGGGACAGGTCGATACGAGCAGTACTTC
>TRBV5-1|-|TRBJ2-2|-
CASSLGANTGELFF
TGCGCCAGCAGCTTGGGGGCTAACACCGGGGAGCTGTTTTTT